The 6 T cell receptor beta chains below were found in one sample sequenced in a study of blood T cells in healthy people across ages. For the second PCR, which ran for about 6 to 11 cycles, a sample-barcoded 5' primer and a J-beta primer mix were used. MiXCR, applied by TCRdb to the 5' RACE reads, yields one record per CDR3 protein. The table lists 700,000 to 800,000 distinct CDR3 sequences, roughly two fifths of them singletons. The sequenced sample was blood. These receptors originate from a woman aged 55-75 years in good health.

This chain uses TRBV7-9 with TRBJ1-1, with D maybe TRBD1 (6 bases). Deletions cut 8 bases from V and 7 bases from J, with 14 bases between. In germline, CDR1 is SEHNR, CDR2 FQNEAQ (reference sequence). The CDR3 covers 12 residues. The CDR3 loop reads CASGGLDSEAFF. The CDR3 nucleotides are TGTGCCAGCGGCGGGTTGGACAGTGAAGCTTTCTTT.

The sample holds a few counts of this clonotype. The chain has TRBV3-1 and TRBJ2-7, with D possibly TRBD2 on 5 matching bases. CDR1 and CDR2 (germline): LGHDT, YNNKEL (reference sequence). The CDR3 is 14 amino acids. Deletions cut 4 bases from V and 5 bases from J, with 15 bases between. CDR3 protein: CASSRLRVWHEQYF. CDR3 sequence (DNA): TGTGCCAGCAGCCGGTTGCGGGTATGGCACGAGCAGTACTTC.

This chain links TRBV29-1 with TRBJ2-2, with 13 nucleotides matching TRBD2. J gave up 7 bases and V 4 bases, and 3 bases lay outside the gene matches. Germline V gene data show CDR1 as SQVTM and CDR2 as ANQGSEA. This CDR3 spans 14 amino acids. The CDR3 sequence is CSVAGTSGIGELFF. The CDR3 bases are TGCAGCGTTGCCGGGACTAGCGGGATCGGGGAGCTGTTTTTT.

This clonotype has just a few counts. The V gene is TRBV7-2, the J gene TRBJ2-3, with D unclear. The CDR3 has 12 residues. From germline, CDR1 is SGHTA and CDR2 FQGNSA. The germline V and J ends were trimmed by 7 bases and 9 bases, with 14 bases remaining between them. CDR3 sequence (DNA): TGTGCCAGCACCCCTGGGATCAGGACGCAGTATTTT. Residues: CASTPGIRTQYF.

CDR3 DNA sequence: TGTGCCAGCAGTTTCGGGGCAGTCAGCACAGATACGCAGTATTTT. Translating it yields CASSFGAVSTDTQYF. This sequence joins TRBV12-3 or TRBV12-4 and TRBJ2-3; D assignment may be TRBD1 or TRBD2 (5 bases each). The CDR3 spans 15 residues. Between the trimmed V and J ends, which lost 3 bases and 0 bases, there was a span of 10 bases.

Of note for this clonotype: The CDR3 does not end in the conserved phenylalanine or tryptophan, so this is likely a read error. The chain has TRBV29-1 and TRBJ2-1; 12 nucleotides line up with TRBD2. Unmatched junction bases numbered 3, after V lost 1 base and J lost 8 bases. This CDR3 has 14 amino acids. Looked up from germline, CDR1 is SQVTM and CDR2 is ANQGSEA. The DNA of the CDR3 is TGCAGCGTTGAAGGACTAGCGGGAGAGTATGAGCAGTTCGTC. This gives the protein CSVEGLAGEYEQFV.